Here is one T cell receptor beta chain with its context. Sequencing was performed with immunoSEQ multiplex PCR; in TCRdb, only in-frame clones are kept and a portion is missing. The sample has 360,000 or so clones, around 91% seen once; the top ten hold 1.9%. This sample was taken from a study of Ad26.COV2.S vaccination and SARS-CoV-2 variants. Study-wide context: The authors gave Ad26.COV2.S intramuscularly, either once or twice 56 days apart.

V dropped 4 bases and J dropped 7; count of bases not matched to a gene: 11. This CDR3 comprises 17 residues. The germline CDR1 and CDR2 sequences are SGHTS and YDEGEE. The treatment was: 15 to 20 received Ad26.COV2.S at low or high dose, single or two shots; 5 received placebo; per-sample allocation not given. On day 63 after the first injection, vaccine and placebo recipients gave samples. An adult aged 18-55 years in Boston served as the donor. The sample consisted of peripheral blood, taken in a trial of Ad26.COV2.S vaccine versus placebo. The rearrangement joins TRBV5-8 to TRBJ2-1; 13 nucleotides align to TRBD2. The receptor's source is a person between 18 and 65 years old who received the Ad26.COV2.S COVID-19 vaccine or a placebo. CDR3 bases: TGTGCCAGCAGCAACACCCGACTAGCGGGAGGCGGTAATGAGCAGTTCTTC. Translation gives CASSNTRLAGGGNEQFF.